This T cell receptor (beta chain) was sequenced during a study of blood T cell repertoires in COVID-19. Trimming stripped 5 bases from V and 5 bases from J, with 13 bases between. Germline-derived CDR1 and CDR2 are SGHAT and FQNNGV. CDR3 length: 14 residues. TCRdb keeps only in-frame clones here, not all; method: immunoSEQ multiplex PCR. Of hundreds of thousands of clones in the sample, about 87% were seen once. The chain recombines TRBV11-2 with TRBJ2-1; D is perhaps TRBD2 (6 bases). Source material: peripheral blood. This receptor was identified in a human donor in a cohort sampled during active COVID-19. DNA of the CDR3: TGTGCCAGCAGCCAATCTAGCGCCGACAATGAGCAGTTCTTC. This encodes CASSQSSADNEQFF.